The clone carrying this T cell receptor beta chain was seen many times. The antigen remains undetermined. V was clipped by 3 bases and J by 4 bases, with 5 bases between them. CDR1 and CDR2 from the germline V gene are SGHAT and FQNNGV. The CDR3 is made up of 12 amino acids. This sample was taken from a study of CD8 T cells in ankylosing spondylitis. Notes on the study in general: The study identified a TCR beta motif of under ten highly homologous variants that appeared characteristic of ankylosing spondylitis blood. Matched ankylosing spondylitis synovial fluid reportedly showed significant enrichment of disease-linked clones. Reports of some motif variants in reactive arthritis synovial fluid and blood predate this one.

Quantitative barcoded 5'-RACE was used to prepare TCR beta libraries. TCRdb analysed the 5' RACE reads with MiXCR anew, one entry per CDR3 protein. The sample shows about 160,000 distinct CDR3 sequences, around 8.9% of them seen only once. The source material was blood, either unsorted or a sorted T cell fraction (not recorded which). This sequence originates from a female donor with ankylosing spondylitis or in good health (not recorded which). The V call is TRBV11-2, the J call TRBJ2-3, with D possibly called TRBD1 or TRBD2 (5 bases each). The CDR3 reads CASSLGADTQYF. The CDR3 DNA follows: TGTGCCAGCAGCTTGGGGGCAGATACGCAGTATTTT.